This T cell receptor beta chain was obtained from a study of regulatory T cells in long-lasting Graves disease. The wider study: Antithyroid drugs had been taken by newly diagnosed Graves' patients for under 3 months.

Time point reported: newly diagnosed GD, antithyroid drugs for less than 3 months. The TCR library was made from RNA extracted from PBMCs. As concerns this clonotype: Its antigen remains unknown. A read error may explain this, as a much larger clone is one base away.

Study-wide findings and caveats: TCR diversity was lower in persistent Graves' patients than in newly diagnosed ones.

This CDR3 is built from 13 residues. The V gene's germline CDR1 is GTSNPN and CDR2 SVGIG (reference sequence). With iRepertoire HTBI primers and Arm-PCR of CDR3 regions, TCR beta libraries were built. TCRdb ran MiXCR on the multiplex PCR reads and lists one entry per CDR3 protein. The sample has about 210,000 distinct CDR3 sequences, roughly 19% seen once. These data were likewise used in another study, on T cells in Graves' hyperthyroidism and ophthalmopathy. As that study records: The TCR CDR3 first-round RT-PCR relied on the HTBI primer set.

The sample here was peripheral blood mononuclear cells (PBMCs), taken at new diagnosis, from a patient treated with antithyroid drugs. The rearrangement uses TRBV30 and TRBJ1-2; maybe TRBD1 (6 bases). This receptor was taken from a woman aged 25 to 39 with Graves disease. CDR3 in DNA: TGTGCCCGGAGGCAGGGGTCTAACTATGGCTACACCTTC. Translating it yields CARRQGSNYGYTF. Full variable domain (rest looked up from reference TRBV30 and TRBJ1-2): SQTIHQWPATLVQPVGSPLSLECTVEGTSNPNLYWYRQAAGRGLQLLFYSVGIGQISSEVPQNLSASRPQDRQFILSSKKLLLSDSGFYLCARRQGSNYGYTFGSGTRLTVV.